This T cell receptor beta chain is drawn from a study of shared clonotypes between healthy human individuals. Each sample came from a Caucasian adult donor living in Nashville, Tennessee. Assay used: immunoSEQ multiplex PCR; TCRdb lists only in-frame clones, some missing. The table includes 110,000 or so clones, about 63% detected once. The V gene's germline CDR1 is MNHNS and CDR2 SASEGT. V was clipped by 6 bases and J by 1 base, with 13 bases between them. The CDR3 has 14 amino acids. The receptor's source is a woman aged 25 to 45 in good health. The sample was memory CD8+ T cells sorted from blood. Subset defined: CD45RO+ cells pooled with CCR7-negative TemRA cells. The chain carries TRBV6-1 and TRBJ2-7; D call uncertain. In nucleotides, the CDR3 is TGTGCCAGCAGACTTTCTGAGATTTCCTACGAGCAGTACTTC. Translated: CASRLSEISYEQYF.